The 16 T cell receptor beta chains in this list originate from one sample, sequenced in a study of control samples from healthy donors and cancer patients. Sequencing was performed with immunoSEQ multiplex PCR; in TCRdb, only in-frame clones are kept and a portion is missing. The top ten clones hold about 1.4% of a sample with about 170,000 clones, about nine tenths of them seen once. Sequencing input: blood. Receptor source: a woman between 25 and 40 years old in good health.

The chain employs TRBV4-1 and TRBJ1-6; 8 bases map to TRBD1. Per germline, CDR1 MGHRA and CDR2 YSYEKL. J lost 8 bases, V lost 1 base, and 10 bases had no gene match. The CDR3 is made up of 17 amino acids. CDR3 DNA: TGCGCCAGCAGCCAAGGGGATCCGGGACAGGCGGATTCACCCCTCCACTTT. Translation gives CASSQGDPGQADSPLHF.

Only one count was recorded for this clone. CDR3 protein: CASRPTGMSGNTIYF. The CDR3 nucleotides are TGTGCCAGCAGACCGACAGGGATGAGTGGAAACACCATATATTTT. The chain links TRBV9 to TRBJ1-3; the match to TRBD1 covers 7 bases. This CDR3 has 15 residues. Germline CDR1 is SGDLS and CDR2 is YYNGEE. After removal of 5 bases from V and 3 bases from J, the junction contained 8 bases not matched to a gene. Variable domain in full (rest from reference TRBV9 and TRBJ1-3): DSGVTQTPKHLITATGQRVTLRCSPRSGDLSVYWYQQSLDQGLQFLIQYYNGEERAKGNILERFSAQQFPDLHSELNLSSLELGDSALYFCASRPTGMSGNTIYFGEGSWLTVV.

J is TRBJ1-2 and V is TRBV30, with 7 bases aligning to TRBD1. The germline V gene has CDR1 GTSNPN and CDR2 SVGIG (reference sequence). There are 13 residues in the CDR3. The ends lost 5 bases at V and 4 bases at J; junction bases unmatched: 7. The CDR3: CAWRRQGSYGYTF. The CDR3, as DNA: TGTGCCTGGCGTCGACAGGGTAGCTATGGCTACACCTTC.

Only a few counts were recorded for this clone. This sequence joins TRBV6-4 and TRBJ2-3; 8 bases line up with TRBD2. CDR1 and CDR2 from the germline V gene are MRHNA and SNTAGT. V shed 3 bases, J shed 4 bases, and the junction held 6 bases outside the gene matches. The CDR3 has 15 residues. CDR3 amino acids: CASSESGGVADTQYF. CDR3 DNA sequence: TGTGCCAGCAGTGAATCGGGAGGGGTAGCAGATACGCAGTATTTT.

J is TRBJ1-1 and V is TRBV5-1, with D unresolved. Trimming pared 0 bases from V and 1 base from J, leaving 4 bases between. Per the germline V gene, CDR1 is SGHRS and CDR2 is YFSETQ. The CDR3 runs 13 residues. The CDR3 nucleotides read TGCGCCAGCAGCTTGGCACAGAACACTGAAGCTTTCTTT. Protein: CASSLAQNTEAFF.

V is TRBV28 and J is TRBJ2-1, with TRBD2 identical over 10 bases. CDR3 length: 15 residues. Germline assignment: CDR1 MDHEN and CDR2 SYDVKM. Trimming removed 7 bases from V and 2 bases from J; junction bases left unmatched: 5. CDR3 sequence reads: CASTLAGGTYNEQFF. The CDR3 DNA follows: TGTGCCAGCACCTTAGCGGGAGGAACCTACAATGAGCAGTTCTTC.

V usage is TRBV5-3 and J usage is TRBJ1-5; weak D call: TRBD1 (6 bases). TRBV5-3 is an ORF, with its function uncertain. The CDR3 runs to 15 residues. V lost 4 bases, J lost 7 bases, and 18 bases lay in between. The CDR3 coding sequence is TGTGCCAGAAGCCCGGGACACGGGGGAAGGCAGCCCCAGCATTTT. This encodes CARSPGHGGRQPQHF.

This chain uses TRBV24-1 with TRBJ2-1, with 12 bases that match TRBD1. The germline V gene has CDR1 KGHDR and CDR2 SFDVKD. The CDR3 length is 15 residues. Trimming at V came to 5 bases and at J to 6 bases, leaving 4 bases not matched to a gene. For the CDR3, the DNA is TGTGCCACCAGTGCCGGGACAGGGGGCCTCAATGAGCAGTTCTTC. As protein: CATSAGTGGLNEQFF.

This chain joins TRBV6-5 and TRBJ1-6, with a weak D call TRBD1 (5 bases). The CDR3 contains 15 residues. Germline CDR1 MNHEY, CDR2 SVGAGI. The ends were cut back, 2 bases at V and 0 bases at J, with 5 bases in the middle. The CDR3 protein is CASSYDSSYNSPLHF. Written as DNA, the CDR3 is TGTGCCAGCAGTTACGACAGCTCCTATAATTCACCCCTCCACTTT.

Written as DNA, the CDR3 is TGCGCCAGCAGCCAAGTCCTAGCGGGATATTTCTACAATGAGCAGTTCTTC. It yields the protein CASSQVLAGYFYNEQFF. This chain uses TRBV4-3 with TRBJ2-1; 9 bases align to TRBD2. The CDR3 has 17 residues. The V segment lost 1 base and the J segment 3 bases; nucleotides outside the gene matches: 7. Germline CDR1 is LGHNA and CDR2 is YSLEER.

CDR3 sequence: CASSEERVNQPQHF. The CDR3 DNA reads TGTGCCAGCAGTGAGGAGAGGGTCAATCAGCCCCAGCATTTT. V is TRBV2 and J is TRBJ1-5; D unresolved. The CDR3 has 14 amino acids. The V gene lost 3 bases and the J gene lost 3 bases, with 9 bases spanning the gap. Germline V gene lookup returns CDR1 SNHLY and CDR2 FYNNEI.

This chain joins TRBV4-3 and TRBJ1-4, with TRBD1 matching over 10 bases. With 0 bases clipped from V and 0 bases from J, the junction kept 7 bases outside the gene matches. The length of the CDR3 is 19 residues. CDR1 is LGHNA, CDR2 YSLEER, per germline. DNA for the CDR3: TGCGCCAGCAGCCAAGACCCCGACAGGGGGCTTTCAACTAATGAAAAACTGTTTTTT. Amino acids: CASSQDPDRGLSTNEKLFF.

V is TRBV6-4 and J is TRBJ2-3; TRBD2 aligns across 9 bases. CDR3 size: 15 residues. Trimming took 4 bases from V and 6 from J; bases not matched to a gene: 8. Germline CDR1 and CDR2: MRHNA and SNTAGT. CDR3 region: CASSVLAGATDTQYF. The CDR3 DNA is TGTGCCAGCAGTGTCTTAGCGGGAGCAACCGATACGCAGTATTTT.

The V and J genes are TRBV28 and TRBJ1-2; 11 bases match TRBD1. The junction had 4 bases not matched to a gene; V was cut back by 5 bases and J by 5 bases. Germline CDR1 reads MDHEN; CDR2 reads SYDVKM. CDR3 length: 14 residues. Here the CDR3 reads CASSKGQGAYGYTF. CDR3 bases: TGTGCCAGCAGTAAAGGACAGGGGGCGTATGGCTACACCTTC.

In DNA form, the CDR3 reads TGTGCCAGCAGCCAGGGAATACAGGGATACTATGGCTACACCTTC. It codes for CASSQGIQGYYGYTF. The chain couples TRBV4-2 to TRBJ1-2; possibly TRBD1 for D (6 bases). V lost 3 bases and J 3 bases, leaving 14 bases between the germline ends. Germline CDR1 reads LGHNA; CDR2 reads YNFKEQ. CDR3 length equals 15 residues.

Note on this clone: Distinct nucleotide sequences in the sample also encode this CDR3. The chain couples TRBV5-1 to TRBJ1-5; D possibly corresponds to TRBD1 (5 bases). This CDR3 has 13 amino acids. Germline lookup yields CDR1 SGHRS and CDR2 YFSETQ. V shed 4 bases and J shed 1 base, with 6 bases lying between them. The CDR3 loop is CASSRDSNQPQHF. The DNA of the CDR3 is TGCGCCAGCAGCCGGGACAGCAATCAGCCCCAGCATTTT.